The sequence of this T cell receptor beta chain was determined in a study of blood T cell repertoires in COVID-19. Study-wide background: The United States, Italy and Spain were the sources of the acute and convalescent COVID-19 samples. T cells, B-cell-depleted T cells, or PBMCs provided the cDNA or gDNA that served as material.

Patients of the Seattle cohort, enrolled during active infection, were followed longitudinally. The protocol was immunoSEQ multiplex PCR, while the TCRdb copy is restricted to in-frame clones and leaves out a portion. The sample shows fewer than 300,000 clones, about 80% of them seen only once. Trimming took 4 bases from V and 5 from J; bases not matched to a gene: 7. This CDR3 spans 15 amino acids. Germline CDR1 KGHDR, CDR2 SFDVKD. The sequence was obtained from a person aged 65 to 85 with COVID-19, enrolled during active disease. J is TRBJ2-1 and V is TRBV24-1, with 7 positions matching TRBD1. What was sequenced was peripheral blood. The CDR3 spells CATSDPGTVNNEQFF. CDR3 bases: TGTGCCACCAGTGACCCCGGGACAGTAAACAATGAGCAGTTCTTC.